Shown below are 30 T cell receptor beta chains from a single sample sequenced in a study of neurological immune-mediated disorders. TCRdb ran MiXCR on the 5' RACE reads and lists one entry per CDR3 protein. The sample has 20,000 or so distinct CDR3 sequences, around 16% seen once; the top ten hold around 16%. The sample was PBMCs. These receptors were obtained from a female donor with HTLV-1-associated myelopathy (HAM/TSP).

This clonotype appeared many times. The rearrangement links TRBV3-1 to TRBJ1-5; D gene uncertain. The CDR3 extends over 15 amino acids. Germline CDR1 reads LGHDT; CDR2 reads YNNKEL (reference sequence). With 1 base removed from V and 3 bases from J, the gap between germline ends came to 10 bases. CDR3: CASSQGGGFNQPQHF. The CDR3 DNA sequence: TGTGCCAGCAGCCAAGGAGGAGGGTTCAATCAGCCCCAGCATTTT.

This chain links TRBV20-1 with TRBJ2-2; D possibly corresponds to TRBD2 (6 bases). Per germline, CDR1 DFQATT and CDR2 SNEGSKA (reference sequence). Between the trimmed V and J ends, which lost 3 bases and 5 bases, there was a span of 7 bases. CDR3 length: 12 amino acids. CDR3: CSASGSTGELFF. CDR3 DNA: TGCAGTGCTAGCGGGAGTACCGGGGAGCTGTTTTTT.

This clonotype was seen repeatedly, ten times or more. The chain employs TRBV20-1 and TRBJ2-1; weak D call: TRBD2 (5 bases). Germline V gene sequence: CDR1 DFQATT, CDR2 SNEGSKA (reference sequence). This CDR3 is 14 amino acids long. V gave up 5 bases and J gave up 7 bases, with 18 bases separating them. DNA of the CDR3: TGCAGTGCTCCCCCCCCCCTGTCGGGGAATGAGCAGTTCTTC. Amino acid sequence: CSAPPPLSGNEQFF.

Many counts were recorded for this clonotype. The chain employs TRBV7-3 and TRBJ2-6; no reliable D call. Germline values: CDR1 SGHTA, CDR2 FQGTGA. Trimming removed 5 bases from V and 0 bases from J, with 5 bases in between. The CDR3 spans 14 residues. This CDR3 is CASSERSGANVLTF. CDR3 nucleotides: TGTGCCAGCAGCGAACGCTCTGGGGCCAACGTCCTGACTTTC.

This clonotype was detected ten times or more. The genes are TRBV20-1 and TRBJ2-3; TRBD2 aligns across 7 bases. In germline, CDR1 is DFQATT, CDR2 SNEGSKA (reference sequence). V shed 8 bases and J 1 base; nucleotides not matched to a gene: 3. There are 12 residues in the CDR3. The CDR3: CSLGGGTDTQYF. CDR3 coding DNA: TGCAGTCTGGGGGGGGGCACAGATACGCAGTATTTT.

This clonotype showed up many times. The chain couples TRBV19 to TRBJ1-5, with TRBD1 as a possible D gene (5 bases). Germline assignment: CDR1 LNHDA and CDR2 SQIVND (reference sequence). V gave up 5 bases and J gave up 2 bases, with 13 bases separating them. The CDR3 covers 15 residues. The CDR3 sequence is CASSPGSEGNQPQHF. The CDR3 region has the DNA TGTGCCAGTAGTCCAGGGAGTGAGGGCAATCAGCCCCAGCATTTT.

Concerning this clonotype itself: It may be a read error: a sequence one base away is much more abundant. This chain connects TRBV7-2 to TRBJ2-5, with D perhaps matching TRBD2 (6 bases). The germline V gene encodes CDR1 SGHTA and CDR2 FQGNSA. V was clipped by 4 bases and J by 5 bases, with 20 bases between them. The CDR3 spans 16 residues. CDR3 in amino acids: CASSSKSGGDRETQYF. CDR3 in DNA: TGTGCCAGCAGCTCTAAATCTGGCGGGGACCGGGAGACCCAGTACTTC.

The chain has TRBV5-6 and TRBJ2-1; tentative D call: TRBD1 (5 bases). The CDR3 contains 18 residues. Trimming removed 2 bases at V and 1 base at J, with 19 bases between. Germline assignment: CDR1 SGHDT and CDR2 YYEEEE. The CDR3 sequence: CASSFRPWGAGSYNEQFF. CDR3 bases: TGTGCCAGCAGCTTCAGACCCTGGGGCGCAGGGTCCTACAATGAGCAGTTCTTC.

The chain has TRBV20-1 and TRBJ2-1; D unclear. Germline V gives CDR1 DFQATT, CDR2 SNEGSKA (reference sequence). The CDR3 has 12 amino acids. V was shortened by 3 bases and J by 6 bases, with 9 bases between the two germline ends. The CDR3 DNA reads TGCAGTGCTAGGGCATCGGCCAATGAGCAGTTCTTC. Amino acid sequence: CSARASANEQFF.

This clonotype occurred many times. The chain combines TRBV20-1 with TRBJ1-1; D unresolved. The CDR3 is 14 residues long. The V end was cut by 3 bases, the J end by 0 bases, with 11 bases between. CDR1 is DFQATT, CDR2 SNEGSKA, per germline (reference sequence). In DNA form, the CDR3 reads TGCAGTGCTAGGGCTGGTAACATGAACACTGAAGCTTTCTTT. Translation gives CSARAGNMNTEAFF.

There are many counts of this clonotype. The chain carries TRBV5-1 and TRBJ2-7; 11 bases are shared with TRBD2. Germline values: CDR1 SGHRS, CDR2 YFSETQ. The ends lost 4 bases at V and 4 bases at J; junction bases unmatched: 4. The CDR3 loop spans 14 amino acids. CDR3 nucleotides: TGCGCCAGCAGCCCCGGGACTAGCGGTTACGAGCAGTACTTC. It encodes CASSPGTSGYEQYF.

This clonotype was recorded at least ten times. This chain uses TRBV7-2 with TRBJ2-7; D is unresolved. CDR3 length equals 14 residues. V gave up 1 base and J gave up 0 bases, with 7 bases separating them. From germline, CDR1 is SGHTA and CDR2 FQGNSA. The CDR3 is CASSLVVSSYEQYF. CDR3 DNA sequence: TGTGCCAGCAGCTTAGTGGTCAGCTCCTACGAGCAGTACTTC.

This clonotype was seen many times. V and J are TRBV5-1 and TRBJ1-2; the D is unclear. Germline-derived CDR1 and CDR2 are SGHRS and YFSETQ. Between the trimmed V and J ends, which lost 0 bases and 0 bases, there was a span of 12 bases. The length of the CDR3 is 16 residues. This CDR3 reads CASSLVSGPANYGYTF. The CDR3 nucleotides read TGCGCCAGCAGCTTGGTCTCAGGCCCCGCTAACTATGGCTACACCTTC.

The table lists this clonotype with many counts. The J gene is TRBJ2-2, the V gene TRBV20-1, with 7 nucleotides matching TRBD2. V was pared by 3 bases and J by 4 bases, with 8 bases of the junction left unmatched. Germline V gene sequence: CDR1 DFQATT, CDR2 SNEGSKA (reference sequence). The CDR3 contains 15 residues. The chain's CDR3 is CSASRASGSTGELFF. CDR3 nucleotide sequence: TGCAGTGCTAGTAGGGCTAGCGGATCCACCGGGGAGCTGTTTTTT.

This clonotype has ten or more counts. The J gene is TRBJ2-1, the V gene TRBV6-6; a possible D gene is TRBD1 (5 bases). V was clipped by 2 bases and J by 5 bases, with 7 bases between them. This CDR3 has 13 residues. Germline CDR1 and CDR2: MNHNY and SVGAGI (reference sequence). For the CDR3, the DNA is TGTGCCAGCAGTTACCTGACAGACAATGAGCAGTTCTTC. Translating gives CASSYLTDNEQFF.

This clonotype was picked up many times. The rearrangement links TRBV5-6 to TRBJ1-2, with D uncertain. Germline CDR1 reads SGHDT; CDR2 reads YYEEEE. Trimming removed 6 bases at V and 0 bases at J, with 12 bases between. The CDR3 is 14 amino acids. The chain's CDR3 is CASIYGGANYGYTF. The DNA of the CDR3 is TGTGCCAGCATTTATGGCGGAGCTAACTATGGCTACACCTTC.

This clonotype occurred many times. The V call is TRBV27, the J call TRBJ2-2; TRBD1 is a possible D gene (6 bases). The germline CDR1 and CDR2 sequences are MNHEY and SMNVEV (reference sequence). The CDR3 consists of 15 residues. Trimming took 7 bases from V and 4 from J, leaving 16 bases between them. The CDR3 loop reads CASISTGRFTGELFF. CDR3 DNA: TGTGCCAGCATTTCCACAGGGCGGTTCACCGGGGAGCTGTTTTTT.

This clonotype occurred many times. The chain joins TRBV6-2 or TRBV6-3 to TRBJ2-3; the D is unclear. The CDR3 contains 13 residues. Germline CDR1 is MNHEY and CDR2 is SVGEGT. V shed 7 bases and J shed 0 bases, with 8 bases lying between them. CDR3 region: CASTEDSTDTQYF. The CDR3 DNA follows: TGTGCCAGCACTGAAGATAGCACAGATACGCAGTATTTT.

This clonotype was recorded a few times. This chain joins TRBV20-1 and TRBJ2-7, with a weak D call TRBD1 (5 bases). Per the germline V gene, CDR1 is DFQATT and CDR2 is SNEGSKA (reference sequence). V was clipped by 5 bases and J by 0 bases, with 11 bases between them. The CDR3 consists of 13 residues. CDR3 nucleotide sequence: TGCAGTGCTTTCCACACAGGCTCCTACGAGCAGTACTTC. This sequence encodes CSAFHTGSYEQYF.

This clonotype has at least ten counts. This chain joins TRBV20-1 and TRBJ1-2, with D uncertain. V lost 1 base and J lost 1, with 7 bases in between. Looked up from germline, CDR1 is DFQATT and CDR2 is SNEGSKA (reference sequence). The CDR3 totals 13 residues. In DNA, the CDR3 is TGCAGTGCTAGAGTAGAGGGTAACTATGGCTACACCTTC. It codes for CSARVEGNYGYTF.

For the CDR3, the DNA is TGCAGTGCTAGAGATATCCTTGACGTAGCTAAAAACATTCAGTACTTC. It is translated as CSARDILDVAKNIQYF. V and J are TRBV20-1 and TRBJ2-4, with D unresolved. The CDR3 is 16 residues long. Germline V gives CDR1 DFQATT, CDR2 SNEGSKA (reference sequence). V was pared by 0 bases and J by 4 bases, with 16 bases between.

This clonotype is judged medium-sized. V and J are TRBV24-1 and TRBJ2-1, with 8 bases aligning to TRBD2. This CDR3 is 13 amino acids long. Germline loops: CDR1 KGHDR, CDR2 SFDVKD. V was pared by 5 bases and J by 5 bases, with 1 base of the junction left unmatched. Here the CDR3 DNA reads TGTGCCACCAGTGCGGGAGGGCACAATGAGCAGTTCTTC. Protein sequence: CATSAGGHNEQFF.

A note on this clonotype: A much bigger clone sits one base away, suggesting this may be a read error. The CDR3 loop reads CASSLVLGVNTDTQYF. Here the CDR3 DNA reads TGTGCCAGCAGCTTGGTGTTGGGAGTGAACACAGATACGCAGTATTTT. The V gene is TRBV5-5, the J gene TRBJ2-3; a weak D match, TRBD2 (5 bases). The CDR3 runs to 16 residues. V was pared by 0 bases and J by 2 bases, with 13 bases between. Germline V gene sequence: CDR1 SGHKS, CDR2 YYEKEE (reference sequence).

This clonotype occurred many times. The CDR3 spells CASSRNTGTQDTGELFF. The CDR3 bases are TGTGCCAGCAGCAGAAACACCGGGACCCAGGACACCGGGGAGCTGTTTTTT. The rearrangement uses TRBV11-2 and TRBJ2-2; D is possibly TRBD1 or TRBD2 (5 bases each). The CDR3 length is 17 residues. Between the trimmed V and J ends, which lost 5 bases and 3 bases, there was a span of 19 bases. Germline-derived CDR1 and CDR2 are SGHAT and FQNNGV.

This clonotype was counted many times. This chain joins TRBV5-5 and TRBJ2-2; a possible D gene is TRBD2 (6 bases). This CDR3 comprises 14 residues. Germline V gene data show CDR1 as SGHKS and CDR2 as YYEKEE (reference sequence). V lost 0 bases and J 7 bases, leaving 10 bases between the germline ends. CDR3 nucleotide sequence: TGTGCCAGCAGCTTGGAGGCGGGGTTCGGGGAGCTGTTTTTT. Its protein is CASSLEAGFGELFF.

This clonotype was recorded at least ten times. The rearrangement links TRBV9 to TRBJ2-5; D ambiguous. V was clipped by 0 bases and J by 4 bases, with 10 bases between them. This CDR3 region has 14 residues. Germline CDR1 reads SGDLS; CDR2 reads YYNGEE. DNA for the CDR3: TGTGCCAGCAGCGTAGCTTCGGGCAGAGAGACCCAGTACTTC. Its translation is CASSVASGRETQYF.

This clonotype was observed many times. This sequence joins TRBV9 and TRBJ2-3; unclear D gene. V was cut by 0 bases and J by 3 bases, with 8 bases left in between. Germline V gene data show CDR1 as SGDLS and CDR2 as YYNGEE. CDR3 length equals 14 residues. The CDR3 is CASSVAQPTDTQYF. For the CDR3, the DNA is TGTGCCAGCAGCGTAGCTCAGCCTACAGATACGCAGTATTTT.

This clonotype has ten or more counts. The CDR3 loop reads CASSLLNTAFF. CDR3 nucleotide sequence: TGTGCCAGCAGCCTTTTAAATACAGCTTTCTTT. This chain connects TRBV6-1 to TRBJ1-1; D is undetermined. Trimming stripped 6 bases from V and 10 bases from J, with 12 bases between. The CDR3 runs to 11 residues. Germline assignment: CDR1 MNHNS and CDR2 SASEGT.

This clonotype was observed at least ten times. The chain uses TRBV30 and TRBJ2-5; no firm D call. With 7 bases removed from V and 7 bases from J, the gap between germline ends came to 16 bases. In germline, CDR1 is GTSNPN, CDR2 SVGIG (reference sequence). CDR3 length: 12 residues. In DNA form, the CDR3 reads TGTGCCTCTGCCGGCCAGTCTGGGACCCAGTACTTC. It encodes CASAGQSGTQYF.

V is TRBV20-1 and J is TRBJ2-3; 16 bases are a match to TRBD2. Unmatched junction bases numbered 10, after V lost 5 bases and J lost 2 bases. The germline gives CDR1 DFQATT, CDR2 SNEGSKA (reference sequence). The CDR3 consists of 18 residues. The CDR3 region is CSALTGTSGGGNTDTQYF. CDR3 DNA: TGCAGTGCTCTTACCGGGACTAGCGGGGGGGGAAACACAGATACGCAGTATTTT.